This TCR beta chain emerged from a study of PD-1 blockade in mismatch repair-deficient tumors. Study-level information: Patients had approximately 12 mismatch repair-deficient cancer types and were previously treated and progressing.

Germline V gene data show CDR1 as SEHNR and CDR2 as FQNEAQ (reference sequence). Trimming cost V 2 bases and J 5 bases, with 12 bases left between them. CDR3 length: 15 residues. All patients were mismatch repair deficient, assessed by either PCR or immunohistochemistry. A few pembrolizumab responders had their TCRs sequenced. Findings and caveats of the study: After pembrolizumab, tumor-resident clones rose rapidly, then generally contracted before radiologic responses.

Comment on this clone: Its antigen remains unknown.

Sequencing was performed with immunoSEQ multiplex PCR; in TCRdb, only in-frame clones are kept and a portion is missing. The sample holds roughly 110,000 clones, 60% to 85% seen once. The sequencing here drew on peripheral blood, taken more than 58 weeks after starting pembrolizumab. V and J are TRBV7-9 and TRBJ1-4; perhaps TRBD1 as D (6 bases). The source is an adult with mismatch repair-deficient cancer. CDR3 nucleotide sequence: TGTGCCAGCAGCTTAACAACAGGGCAGAATGAAAAACTGTTTTTT. The encoded protein is CASSLTTGQNEKLFF.